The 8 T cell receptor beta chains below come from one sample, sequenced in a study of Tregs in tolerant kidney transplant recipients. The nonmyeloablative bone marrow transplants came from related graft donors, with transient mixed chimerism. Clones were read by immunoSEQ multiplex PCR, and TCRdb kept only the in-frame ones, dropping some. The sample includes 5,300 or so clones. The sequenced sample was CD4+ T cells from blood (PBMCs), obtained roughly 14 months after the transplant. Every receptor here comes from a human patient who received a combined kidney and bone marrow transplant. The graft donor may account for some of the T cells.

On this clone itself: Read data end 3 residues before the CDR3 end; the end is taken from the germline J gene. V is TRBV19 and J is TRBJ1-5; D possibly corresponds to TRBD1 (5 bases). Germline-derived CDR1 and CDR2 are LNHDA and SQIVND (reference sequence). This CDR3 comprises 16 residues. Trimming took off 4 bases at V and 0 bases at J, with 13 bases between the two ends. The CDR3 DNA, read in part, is TGTGCCAGTAGTAAGGGGCCTTGGAGTAGCAATCAGCCC. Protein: CASSKGPWSSNQP. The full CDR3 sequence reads CASSKGPWSSNQPQHF.

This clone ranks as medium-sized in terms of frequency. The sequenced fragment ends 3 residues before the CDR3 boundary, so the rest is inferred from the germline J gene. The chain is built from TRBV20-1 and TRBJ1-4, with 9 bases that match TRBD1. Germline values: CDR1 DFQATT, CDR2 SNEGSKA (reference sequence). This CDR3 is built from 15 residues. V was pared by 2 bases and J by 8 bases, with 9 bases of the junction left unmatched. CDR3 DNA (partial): TGCAGTGCTAGACGAAATACAGGGGGCGGCGAAAAA. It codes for CSARRNTGGGEK. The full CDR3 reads CSARRNTGGGEKLFF.

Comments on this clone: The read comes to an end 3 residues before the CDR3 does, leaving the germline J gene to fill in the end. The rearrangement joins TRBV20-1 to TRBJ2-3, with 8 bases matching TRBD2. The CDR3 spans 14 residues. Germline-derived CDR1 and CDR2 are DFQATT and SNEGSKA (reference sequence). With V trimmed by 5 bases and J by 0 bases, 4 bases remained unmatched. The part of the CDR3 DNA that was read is TGCAGTGCTCGGCGGGGGGCTAGCACAGATACG. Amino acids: CSARRGASTDT. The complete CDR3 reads CSARRGASTDTQYF.

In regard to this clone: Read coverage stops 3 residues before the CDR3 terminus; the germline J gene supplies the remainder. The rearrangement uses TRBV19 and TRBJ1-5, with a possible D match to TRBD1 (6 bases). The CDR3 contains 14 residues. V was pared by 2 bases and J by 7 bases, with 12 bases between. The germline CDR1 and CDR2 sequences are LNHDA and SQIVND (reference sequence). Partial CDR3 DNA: TGTGCCAGTAGTATACAGGGGTCGGGACAGCCC. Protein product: CASSIQGSGQP. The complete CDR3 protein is CASSIQGSGQPQHF.

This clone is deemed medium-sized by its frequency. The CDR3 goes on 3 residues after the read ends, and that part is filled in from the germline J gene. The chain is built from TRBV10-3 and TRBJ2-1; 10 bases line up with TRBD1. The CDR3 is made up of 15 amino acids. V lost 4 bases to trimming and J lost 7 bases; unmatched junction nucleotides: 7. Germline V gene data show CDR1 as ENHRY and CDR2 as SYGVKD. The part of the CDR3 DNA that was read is TGTGCCATCAGTGGGGCTAGGACAGGGGGGAATGAG. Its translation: CAISGARTGGNE. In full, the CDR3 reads CAISGARTGGNEQFF.

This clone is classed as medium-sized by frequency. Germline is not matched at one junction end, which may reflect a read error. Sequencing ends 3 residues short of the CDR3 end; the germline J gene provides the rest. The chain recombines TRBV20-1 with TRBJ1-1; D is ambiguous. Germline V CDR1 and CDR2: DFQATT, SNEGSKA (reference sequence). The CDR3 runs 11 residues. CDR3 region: CSARENSEAFF. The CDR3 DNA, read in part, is TGCAGTGCTAGAGAGAACTCTGAA.

This CDR3 is CASRRTGLGYGYTF. The CDR3 DNA, read in part, is TGTGCCAGCAGGCGAACAGGGCTCGGCTATGGC. The J gene is TRBJ1-2, the V gene TRBV7-2, with a weak D call TRBD1 (6 bases). The CDR3 goes on 3 residues after the read ends, and that part is filled in from the germline J gene. Trimming stripped 6 bases from V and 4 bases from J, with 15 bases between. Germline V lookup: CDR1 SGHTA, CDR2 FQGNSA. The CDR3 consists of 14 residues.

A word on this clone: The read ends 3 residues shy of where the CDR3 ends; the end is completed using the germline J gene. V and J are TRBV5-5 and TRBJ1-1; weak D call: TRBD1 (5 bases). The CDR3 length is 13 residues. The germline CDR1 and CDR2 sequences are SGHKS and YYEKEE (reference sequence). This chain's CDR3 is CASSLEWGGVAFF. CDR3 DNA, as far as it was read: TGTGCCAGCAGCTTGGAATGGGGAGGGGTA.